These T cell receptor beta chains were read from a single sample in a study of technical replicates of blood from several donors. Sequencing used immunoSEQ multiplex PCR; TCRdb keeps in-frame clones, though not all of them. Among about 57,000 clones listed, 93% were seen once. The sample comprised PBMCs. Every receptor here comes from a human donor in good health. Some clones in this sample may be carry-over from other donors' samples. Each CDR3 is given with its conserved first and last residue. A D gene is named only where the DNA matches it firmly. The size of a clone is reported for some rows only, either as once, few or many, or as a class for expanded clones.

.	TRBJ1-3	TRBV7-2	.	CASSPQQGNGNTIYF	TGTGCCAGCAGCCCTCAGCAGGGGAACGGAAACACCATATATTTT
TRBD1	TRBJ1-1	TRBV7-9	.	CASSSDRNAVKVPEAFF	TGTGCCAGCAGCTCGGACAGGAATGCTGTGAAGGTCCCTGAAGCTTTCTTT
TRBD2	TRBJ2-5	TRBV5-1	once	CASSSTGLAGTQYF	TGCGCCAGCAGCTCCACAGGACTAGCGGGGACCCAGTACTTC
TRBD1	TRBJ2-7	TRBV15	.	CATSRHGQGAYEQYF	TGTGCCACCAGCAGACACGGACAGGGGGCTTACGAGCAGTACTTC
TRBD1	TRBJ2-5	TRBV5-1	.	CASSAGTGVGETQYF	TGCGCCAGCAGCGCCGGGACAGGCGTAGGGGAGACCCAGTACTTC
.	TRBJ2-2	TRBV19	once	CASSTMVSGLINTGELFF	TGTGCCAGTAGTACGATGGTCTCGGGACTTATCAACACCGGGGAGCTGTTTTTT
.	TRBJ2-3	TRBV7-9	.	CASSLDGRGFTDTQYF	TGTGCCAGCAGCTTAGATGGGCGGGGATTCACAGATACGCAGTATTTT
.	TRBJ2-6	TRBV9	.	CASSVRGDSGANVLTF	TGTGCCAGCAGCGTCAGGGGGGACTCTGGGGCCAACGTCCTGACTTTC
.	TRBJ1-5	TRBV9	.	CASSVGREGNQPQHF	TGTGCCAGCAGCGTAGGCAGGGAGGGCAATCAGCCCCAGCATTTT
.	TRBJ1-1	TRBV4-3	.	CASSQEHRVIPEAFF	TGCGCCAGCAGCCAAGAGCACAGGGTAATACCTGAAGCTTTCTTT
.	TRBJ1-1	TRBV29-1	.	CSVEVDMNTEAFF	TGCAGCGTTGAGGTCGACATGAACACTGAAGCTTTCTTT
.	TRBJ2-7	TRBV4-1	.	CASSQSPPPRQAPSSYEQYF	TGCGCCAGCAGCCAATCCCCACCACCGAGACAGGCCCCAAGCTCCTACGAGCAGTACTTC
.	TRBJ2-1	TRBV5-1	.	CASSIGQFNEQFF	TGCGCCAGCAGCATTGGACAGTTCAATGAGCAGTTCTTC
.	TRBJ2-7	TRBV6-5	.	CASSYSTGTPYEQYF	TGTGCCAGCAGTTACTCGACAGGCACCCCCTACGAGCAGTACTTC
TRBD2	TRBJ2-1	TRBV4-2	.	CASSLGLADWNEQFF	TGTGCCAGCAGCCTGGGACTAGCGGATTGGAATGAGCAGTTCTTC
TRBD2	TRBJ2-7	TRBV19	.	CASSAAGTSGSYEQYF	TGTGCCAGTAGCGCAGCCGGGACTAGCGGGAGTTACGAGCAGTACTTC
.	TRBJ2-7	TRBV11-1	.	CASSIAGYGSYEQYF	TGTGCCAGCAGCATTGCAGGGTATGGCTCCTACGAGCAGTACTTC
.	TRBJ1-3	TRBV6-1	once	CASSELETRSGNTIYF	TGTGCCAGCAGTGAATTGGAGACCCGCTCTGGAAACACCATATATTTT
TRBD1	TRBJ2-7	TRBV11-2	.	CASSPWDSFYEQYF	TGTGCCAGCAGCCCCTGGGACAGCTTTTACGAGCAGTACTTC
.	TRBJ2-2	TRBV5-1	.	CASSPDLSGELFF	TGCGCCAGCAGCCCGGACTTGTCCGGGGAGCTGTTTTTT
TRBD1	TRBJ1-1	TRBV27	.	CASRGQGGGTEAFF	TGTGCCAGCAGGGGACAGGGGGGCGGAACTGAAGCTTTCTTT
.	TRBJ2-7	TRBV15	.	CATSSESSYEQYF	TGTGCCACCAGCAGCGAGAGCTCCTACGAGCAGTACTTC
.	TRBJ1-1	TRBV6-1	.	CASSQRTVEVTEAFF	TGTGCCAGCAGCCAGCGGACCGTAGAGGTCACTGAAGCTTTCTTT
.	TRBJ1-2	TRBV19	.	CASSQGRNYGYTF	TGTGCCAGTAGTCAGGGGCGGAACTATGGCTACACCTTC
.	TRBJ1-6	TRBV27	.	CASRFPNSPLHF	TGTGCCAGCAGGTTCCCGAATTCACCCCTCCACTTT
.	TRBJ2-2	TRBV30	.	CAWSVPGSGELFF	TGTGCCTGGAGTGTACCAGGTTCCGGGGAGCTGTTTTTT
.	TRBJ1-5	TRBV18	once	CASSPPGGQPQHF	TGTGCCAGCTCACCACCCGGAGGACAGCCCCAGCATTTT
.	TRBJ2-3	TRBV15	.	CATSAQVSTDTQYF	TGTGCCACCAGCGCGCAGGTGAGCACAGATACGCAGTATTTT
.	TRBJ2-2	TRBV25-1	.	CASSDRGNTGELFF	TGTGCCAGCAGTGATAGGGGGAACACCGGGGAGCTGTTTTTT
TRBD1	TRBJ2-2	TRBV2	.	CASSRQGYGELFF	TGTGCCAGCAGTAGACAGGGCTACGGGGAGCTGTTTTTT
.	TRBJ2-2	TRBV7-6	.	CASSSGTPRVGELFF	TGTGCCAGCAGCTCCGGGACTCCGCGGGTGGGGGAGCTGTTTTTT
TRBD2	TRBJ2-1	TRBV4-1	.	CASSQDASGGPNEQFF	TGCGCCAGCAGCCAAGATGCTAGCGGGGGGCCCAATGAGCAGTTCTTC
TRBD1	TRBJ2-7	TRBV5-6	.	CASRPGTGFYEQYF	TGTGCCAGCAGGCCCGGGACAGGTTTTTACGAGCAGTACTTC
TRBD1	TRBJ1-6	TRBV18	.	CASSSEGAVGSPLHF	TGTGCCAGCTCATCGGAGGGGGCTGTCGGCTCACCCCTCCACTTT
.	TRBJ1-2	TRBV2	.	CASSADSNYGYTF	TGTGCCAGCAGCGCTGACAGTAACTATGGCTACACCTTC
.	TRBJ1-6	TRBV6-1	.	CASSERGIVRDNSPLHF	TGTGCCAGCAGTGAAAGGGGGATAGTTAGGGACAATTCACCCCTCCACTTT
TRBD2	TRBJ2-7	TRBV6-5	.	CASSSAAGGLFYEQYF	TGTGCCAGCAGTTCGGCAGCGGGGGGTCTTTTCTACGAGCAGTACTTC
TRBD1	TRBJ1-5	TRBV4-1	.	CASRAGTGSNSNQPQHF	TGCGCCAGCCGGGCCGGGACAGGGAGTAATAGCAATCAGCCCCAGCATTTT
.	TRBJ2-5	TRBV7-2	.	CASSSWTTQETQYF	TGTGCCAGCAGCTCCTGGACTACTCAAGAGACCCAGTACTTC
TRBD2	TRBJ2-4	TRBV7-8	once	CASSLPAGGAKNIQYF	TGTGCCAGCAGCTTACCAGCGGGAGGTGCCAAAAACATTCAGTACTTC
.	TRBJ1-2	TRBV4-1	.	CASSQVAGEYGYTF	TGCGCCAGCAGCCAAGTCGCAGGGGAGTATGGCTACACCTTC
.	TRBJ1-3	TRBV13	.	CASSLEPGESSGNTIYF	TGTGCCAGCAGCTTAGAGCCGGGGGAGAGCTCTGGAAACACCATATATTTT
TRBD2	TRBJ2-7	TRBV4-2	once	CASSPRTSATSYEQYF	TGTGCCAGCAGCCCGAGGACTAGCGCAACATCCTACGAGCAGTACTTC
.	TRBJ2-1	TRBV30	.	CAWSGSDYSYNEQFF	TGTGCCTGGAGTGGGAGCGACTACTCCTACAATGAGCAGTTCTTC
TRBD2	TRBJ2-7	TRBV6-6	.	CASSLSGAAYEQYF	TGTGCCAGCAGCCTTAGCGGGGCTGCCTACGAGCAGTACTTC
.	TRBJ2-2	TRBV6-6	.	CASSYSDSTGELFF	TGTGCCAGCAGTTACTCCGACAGCACCGGGGAGCTGTTTTTT
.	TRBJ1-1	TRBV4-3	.	CASSYSGGTEAFF	TGCGCCAGCAGCTACAGCGGAGGAACTGAAGCTTTCTTT
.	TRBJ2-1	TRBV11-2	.	CASSLAGRGRNEQFF	TGTGCCAGCAGCTTAGCAGGCAGGGGCCGGAATGAGCAGTTCTTC
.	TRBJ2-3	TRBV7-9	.	CASSLVGASTDTQYF	TGTGCCAGCAGCTTAGTCGGAGCGAGCACAGATACGCAGTATTTT
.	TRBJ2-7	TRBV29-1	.	CSVEGRAGRGASYEQYF	TGCAGCGTTGAAGGTCGGGCAGGGAGGGGGGCCTCCTACGAGCAGTACTTC
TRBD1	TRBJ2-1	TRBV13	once	CASSLEGTDNEQFF	TGTGCCAGCAGCTTAGAAGGGACAGACAATGAGCAGTTCTTC
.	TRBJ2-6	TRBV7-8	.	CASSSRELSGANVLTF	TGTGCCAGCAGCTCCAGGGAACTCTCGGGGGCCAACGTCCTGACTTTC
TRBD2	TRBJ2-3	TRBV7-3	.	CASSLRGGADTQYF	TGTGCCAGCAGCTTAAGGGGGGGTGCAGATACGCAGTATTTT
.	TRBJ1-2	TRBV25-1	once	CASSQGRAGYTF	TGTGCCAGCTCACAGGGCCGCGCTGGCTACACCTTC
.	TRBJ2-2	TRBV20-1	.	CRMSTGELFF	TGCAGGATGAGTACCGGGGAGCTGTTTTTT
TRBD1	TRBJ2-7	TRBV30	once	CAWSTPGGVAYEQYF	TGTGCCTGGAGTACACCAGGGGGCGTCGCCTACGAGCAGTACTTC
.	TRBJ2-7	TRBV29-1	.	CSGQQGFEQYF	TGCAGCGGTCAACAGGGATTCGAGCAGTACTTC
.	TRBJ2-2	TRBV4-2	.	CASSTFGGITGELFF	TGTGCCAGCAGTACATTTGGCGGTATCACCGGGGAGCTGTTTTTT
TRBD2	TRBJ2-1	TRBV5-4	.	CASSPGGRSYNEQFF	TGTGCCAGCAGCCCGGGGGGGCGATCCTACAATGAGCAGTTCTTC